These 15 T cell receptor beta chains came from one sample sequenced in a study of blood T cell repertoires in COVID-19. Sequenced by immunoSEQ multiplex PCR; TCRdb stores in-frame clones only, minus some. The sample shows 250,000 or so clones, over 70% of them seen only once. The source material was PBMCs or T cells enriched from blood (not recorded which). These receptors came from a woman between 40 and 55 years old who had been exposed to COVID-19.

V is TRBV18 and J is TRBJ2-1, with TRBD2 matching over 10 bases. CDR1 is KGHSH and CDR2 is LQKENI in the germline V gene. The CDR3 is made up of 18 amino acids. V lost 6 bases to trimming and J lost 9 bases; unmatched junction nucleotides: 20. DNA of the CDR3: TGTGCCAGCTCCCAAAAAGAGAGCGGGAGGGCGTCGGTAGGTGAGCAGTTCTTC. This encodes CASSQKESGRASVGEQFF.

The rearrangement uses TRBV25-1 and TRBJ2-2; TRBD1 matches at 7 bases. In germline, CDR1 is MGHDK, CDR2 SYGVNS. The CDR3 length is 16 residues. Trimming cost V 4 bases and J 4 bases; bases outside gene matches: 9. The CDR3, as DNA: TGTGCCAGCAGTGGGTTGCCAGGGGGTTTCACCGGGGAGCTGTTTTTT. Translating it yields CASSGLPGGFTGELFF.

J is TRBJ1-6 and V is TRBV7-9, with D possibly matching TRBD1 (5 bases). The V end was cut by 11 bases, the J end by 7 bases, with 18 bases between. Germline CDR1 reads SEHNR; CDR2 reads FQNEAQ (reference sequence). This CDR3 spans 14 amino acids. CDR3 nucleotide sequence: TGTGCCGCCCAAATTGACAGTTTGAATTCACCCCTCCACTTT. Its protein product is CAAQIDSLNSPLHF. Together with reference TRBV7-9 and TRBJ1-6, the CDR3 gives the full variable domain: DTGVSQNPRHKITKRGQNVTFRCDPISEHNRLYWYRQTLGQGPEFLTYFQNEAQLEKSRLLSDRFSAERPKGSFSTLEIQRTEQGDSAMYLCAAQIDSLNSPLHFGNGTRLTVT.

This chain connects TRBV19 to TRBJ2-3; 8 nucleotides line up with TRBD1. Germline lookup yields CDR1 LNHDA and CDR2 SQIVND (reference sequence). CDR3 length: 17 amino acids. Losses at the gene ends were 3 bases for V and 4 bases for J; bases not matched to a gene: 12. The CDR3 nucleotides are TGTGCCAGTAGTATGATACCGCAGGGGGCGCGGTCAGATACGCAGTATTTT. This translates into CASSMIPQGARSDTQYF.

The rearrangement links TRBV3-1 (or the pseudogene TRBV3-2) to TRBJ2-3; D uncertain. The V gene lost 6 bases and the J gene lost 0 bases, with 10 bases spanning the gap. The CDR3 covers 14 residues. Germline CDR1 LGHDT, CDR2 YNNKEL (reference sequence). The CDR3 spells CASRRRLSTDTQYF. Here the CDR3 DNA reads TGTGCCAGCAGGAGGCGATTGAGCACAGATACGCAGTATTTT.

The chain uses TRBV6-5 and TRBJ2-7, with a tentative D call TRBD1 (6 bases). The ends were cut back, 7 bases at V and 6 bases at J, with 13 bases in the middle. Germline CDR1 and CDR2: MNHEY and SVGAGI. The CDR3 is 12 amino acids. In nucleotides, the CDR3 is TGTGCCAGCAAACAGGGTTTGGGCGAGCAGTACTTC. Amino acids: CASKQGLGEQYF.

As DNA, the CDR3 is TGTGCCATCAGTGAGGGGGACTCCACAGATACGCAGTATTTT. Residues: CAISEGDSTDTQYF. This sequence joins TRBV10-3 and TRBJ2-3; tentatively, D is TRBD2 (6 bases). CDR1 and CDR2 (germline): ENHRY, SYGVKD. The CDR3 has 14 amino acids. V was shortened by 2 bases and J by 2 bases, with 8 bases between the two germline ends.

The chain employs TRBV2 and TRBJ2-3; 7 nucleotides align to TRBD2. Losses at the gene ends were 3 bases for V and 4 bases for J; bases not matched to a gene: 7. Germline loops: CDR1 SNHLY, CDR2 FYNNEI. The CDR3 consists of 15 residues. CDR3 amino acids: CASSDPWDYPDTQYF. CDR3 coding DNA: TGTGCCAGCAGTGATCCCTGGGACTACCCAGATACGCAGTATTTT.

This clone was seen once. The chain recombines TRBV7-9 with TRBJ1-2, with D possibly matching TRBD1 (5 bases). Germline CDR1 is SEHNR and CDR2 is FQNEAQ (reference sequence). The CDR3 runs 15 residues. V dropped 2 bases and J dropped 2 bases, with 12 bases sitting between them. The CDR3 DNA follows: TGTGCCAGCAGCTTAATTTCGCAGGGAAACTATGGCTACACCTTC. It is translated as CASSLISQGNYGYTF.

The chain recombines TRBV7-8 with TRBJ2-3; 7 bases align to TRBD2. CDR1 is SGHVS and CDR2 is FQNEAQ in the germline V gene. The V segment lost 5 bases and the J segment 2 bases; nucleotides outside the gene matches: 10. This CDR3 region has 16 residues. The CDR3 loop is CASSPRGDLYTDTQYF. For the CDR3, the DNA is TGTGCCAGCAGCCCTCGGGGGGACCTCTACACAGATACGCAGTATTTT. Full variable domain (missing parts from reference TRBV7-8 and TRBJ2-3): GAGVSQSPRYKVAKRGQDVALRCDPISGHVSLFWYQQALGQGPEFLTYFQNEAQLDKSGLPSDRFFAERPEGSVSTLKIQRTQQEDSAVYLCASSPRGDLYTDTQYFGPGTRLTVL.

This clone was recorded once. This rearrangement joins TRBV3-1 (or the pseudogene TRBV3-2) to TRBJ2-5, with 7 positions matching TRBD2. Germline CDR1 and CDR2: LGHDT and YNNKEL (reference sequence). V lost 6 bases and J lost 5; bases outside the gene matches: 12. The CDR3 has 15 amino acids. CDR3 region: CASSLSGLLRETQYF. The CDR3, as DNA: TGTGCCAGCAGTCTTAGCGGGCTTCTAAGGGAGACCCAGTACTTC.

The CDR3 region is CAWKLWLAGGYDEQFF. The CDR3 bases are TGTGCCTGGAAACTTTGGCTAGCGGGAGGGTACGATGAGCAGTTCTTC. The chain uses TRBV30 and TRBJ2-1, with 12 bases aligning to TRBD2. This CDR3 is 16 amino acids long. CDR1 and CDR2 (germline): GTSNPN, SVGIG (reference sequence). The ends lost 4 bases at V and 8 bases at J; junction bases unmatched: 12. Supplemented by reference TRBV30 and TRBJ2-1, the full variable domain reads SQTIHQWPATLVQPVGSPLSLECTVEGTSNPNLYWYRQAAGRGLQLLFYSVGIGQISSEVPQNLSASRPQDRQFILSSKKLLLSDSGFYLCAWKLWLAGGYDEQFFGPGTRLTVL.

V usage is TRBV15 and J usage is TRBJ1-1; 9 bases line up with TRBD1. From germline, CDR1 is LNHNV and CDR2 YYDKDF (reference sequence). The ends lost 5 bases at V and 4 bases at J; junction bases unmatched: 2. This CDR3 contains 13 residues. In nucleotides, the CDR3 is TGTGCCACCAGCTGGGACAGGGTCACTGAAGCTTTCTTT. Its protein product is CATSWDRVTEAFF.

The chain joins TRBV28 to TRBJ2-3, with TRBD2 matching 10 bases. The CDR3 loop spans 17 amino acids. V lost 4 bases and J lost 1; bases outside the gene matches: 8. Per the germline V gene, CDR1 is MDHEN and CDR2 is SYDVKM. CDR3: CASSSILTSGGTDTQYF. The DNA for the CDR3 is TGTGCCAGCAGTTCGATCCTCACTAGCGGGGGCACAGATACGCAGTATTTT.

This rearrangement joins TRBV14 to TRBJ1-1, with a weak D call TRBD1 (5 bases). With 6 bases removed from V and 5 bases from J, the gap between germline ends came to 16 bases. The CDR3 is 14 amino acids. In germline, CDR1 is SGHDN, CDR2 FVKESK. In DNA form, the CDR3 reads TGTGCCAGCAGTCGTAACTGGGGGGGAACTGAAGCTTTCTTT. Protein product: CASSRNWGGTEAFF.